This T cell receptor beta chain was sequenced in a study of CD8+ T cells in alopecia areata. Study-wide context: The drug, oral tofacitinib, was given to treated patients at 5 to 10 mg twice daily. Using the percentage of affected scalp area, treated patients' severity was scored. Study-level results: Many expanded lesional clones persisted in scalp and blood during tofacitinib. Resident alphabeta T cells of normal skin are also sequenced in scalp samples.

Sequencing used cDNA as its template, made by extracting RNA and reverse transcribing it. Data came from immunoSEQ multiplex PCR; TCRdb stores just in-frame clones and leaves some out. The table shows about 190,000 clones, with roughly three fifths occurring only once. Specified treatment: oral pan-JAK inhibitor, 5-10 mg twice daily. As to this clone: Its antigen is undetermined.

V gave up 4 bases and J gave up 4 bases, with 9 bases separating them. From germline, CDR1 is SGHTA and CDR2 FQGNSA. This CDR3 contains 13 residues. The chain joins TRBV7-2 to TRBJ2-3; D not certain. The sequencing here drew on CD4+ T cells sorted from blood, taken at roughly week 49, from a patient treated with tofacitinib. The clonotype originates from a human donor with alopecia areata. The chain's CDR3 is CASSSLTADTQYF. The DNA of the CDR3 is TGTGCCAGCAGCTCCTTGACGGCAGATACGCAGTATTTT.